Listed below are T cell receptor beta chains from one sample, sequenced in a study of shared clonotypes between healthy human individuals. Generated by immunoSEQ multiplex PCR, the TCRdb table keeps only in-frame clones and is missing some. The table has about 2.3 million clones, around 90% seen once. Sequencing was done on a sample of naive CD4+ T cells from PBMCs. The receptors here all came from a man younger than 35 in good health. Some clones in this sample may be carry-over from other donors' samples. Both conserved end residues are trimmed from each CDR3.

j_gene | v_gene | CDR3aa
TRBJ2-3 | TRBV7-2 | ASSNPSTDTQY
TRBJ2-2 | TRBV18 | ASSPRGHRENTGELF
TRBJ2-1 | TRBV7-9 | ASSPPPENRGGQF
TRBJ2-1 | TRBV15 | ATSRDLVINEGNEQF
TRBJ2-5 | TRBV29-1 | SVLQGQETQY
TRBJ2-7 | TRBV12-5 | ASGPDGTLREQY
TRBJ1-1 | TRBV14 | ASSHPTGTTEAF
TRBJ2-3 | TRBV4-2 | ASSLGLAGGLEDTQY
TRBJ2-7 | TRBV5-1 | ASSLEGGSYEQY
TRBJ1-5 | TRBV9 | ASSVGASSGPQH
TRBJ1-2 | TRBV5-4 | ASSFEGARKGYGYT
TRBJ2-7 | TRBV11-3 | ASSLSGDVFEQY
TRBJ1-1 | TRBV5-1 | ASSWTGEGTEAF
TRBJ1-4 | TRBV19 | ASRNRGFNEKLF
TRBJ1-2 | TRBV11-2 | ASSLPTLELT
TRBJ2-5 | TRBV5-1 | ASSLSRLQETQY
TRBJ2-7 | TRBV29-1 | SVVVAVSYEQY
TRBJ1-2 | TRBV7-9 | ASSLAGDGSYGYT
TRBJ2-1 | TRBV7-9 | ASSLPDVNEQF
TRBJ2-3 | TRBV7-7 | ASSLDAGTDTQY
TRBJ1-1 | TRBV11-2 | ASSLEVDTEAF
TRBJ2-3 | TRBV5-1 | ASSLVLAASTDTQY
TRBJ2-5 | TRBV4-1 | ASSQPRTSGQETQY
TRBJ2-3 | TRBV5-4 | ASRISGDTQY
TRBJ1-4 | TRBV19 | ASSIFGSLTNEKLF
TRBJ2-1 | TRBV18 | ASSPPGKSYNEQF
TRBJ2-3 | TRBV11-2 | ASSGTGLDTQY
TRBJ2-3 | TRBV5-1 | ASSLGLATDTQY
TRBJ1-5 | TRBV19 | ASSIGAGGYQPQH
TRBJ1-5 | TRBV28 | ASSFPAGNQPQH
TRBJ2-3 | TRBV19 | ASSRQSGISRITDTQY
TRBJ2-5 | TRBV27 | ASSPLPGSETQY
TRBJ2-1 | TRBV9 | ASSALAGAGNNEQF
TRBJ2-1 | TRBV28 | ASTNPGGLDEQF
TRBJ2-3 | TRBV6-6 | ASSYRGTDTQY
TRBJ1-1 | TRBV30 | AWSVSGAEAF
TRBJ2-1 | TRBV7-2 | ASRFPGSAYNEQF
TRBJ1-1 | TRBV30 | AWSVGGNTEAF
TRBJ1-5 | TRBV6-1 | ASSSSGIGNQPQH
TRBJ2-1 | TRBV2 | ASRKERLAGGDEQF
TRBJ2-6 | TRBV5-6 | ASSSTGNTGANVLT
TRBJ2-7 | TRBV19 | ASSSRGGYEQY
TRBJ1-4 | TRBV28 | ASSPGRQGTNEKLF
TRBJ1-2 | TRBV28 | ASSPFLPQGSRGGGYT
TRBJ2-1 | TRBV16 | ASSQRDTSRYNEQF
TRBJ2-7 | TRBV28 | ASSFYVGRYEQY
TRBJ1-3 | TRBV6-1 | ASIAGTLGDTIY
TRBJ2-7 | TRBV7-2 | ASSLFAGGSYEQY
TRBJ2-3 | TRBV9 | ASSSRDAADTQY
TRBJ2-5 | TRBV29-1 | SVGPQETQY
TRBJ2-7 | TRBV6-4 | ASSQGTGGRPPHYEQY
TRBJ2-5 | TRBV4-1 | ASSQLLPGLAKKETQY
TRBJ1-5 | TRBV29-1 | SVRGRNSNQPQH
TRBJ1-1 | TRBV29-1 | SVAGRVYTEAF
TRBJ2-5 | TRBV10-3 | AISESLDRGRKETQY
TRBJ2-2 | TRBV29-1 | SVPQGNTGELF
TRBJ2-5 | TRBV9 | ASSVGGDQETQY